This T cell receptor beta chain was identified during a study of naive and memory T cell subsets. Whole-study findings and limits: Potentially, T cell activation and differentiation skew this RNA-based measurement.

Trimming pared 2 bases from V and 0 bases from J, leaving 14 bases between. CDR1 and CDR2 from the germline V gene are MGHRA and YSYEKL. CDR3 size: 17 residues. At least ten counts were recorded for this clonotype. Its target is not known. TCR cDNA received a 3' ligated oligonucleotide that carried a UMI. Adult healthy volunteers gave 2.5 ml peripheral blood for whole-blood RNA. Reverse transcription used DNase-treated unsorted total RNA, aiming for roughly 1 to 1000 ng. Ligated cDNA underwent four rounds of PCR with nested alpha and beta constant region primers and SP2. For blood and skin samples, reverse transcription used TCR alpha and beta constant primers. In TCRdb, the 5' RACE reads were re-called with MiXCR into one record per CDR3 protein. The sample records around 56,000 distinct CDR3 sequences, around 7.3% being singletons.

V and J are TRBV4-1 and TRBJ2-1; weak D call: TRBD1 (5 bases). The clonotype comes from a female donor in good health. The DNA of the CDR3 is TGCGCCAGCAGCCAATGGTCAGTAGGGGTCTCCTACAATGAGCAGTTCTTC. Translation gives CASSQWSVGVSYNEQFF.